This TCR beta chain was found in a study of CD8 T cells in Susac syndrome. Whole-study findings and limits: The study admitted that it had a relatively small number of individuals in its TCR sequencing and HLA analysis.

Reverse transcription of roughly 0.5 to 1 ug RNA used random hexamers. Multiplex PCR with immunoSEQ amplified the TCR beta CDR3 across 54 Vbeta and 13 Jbeta. TCRdb processed the immunoSEQ multiplex PCR reads anew with MiXCR; each CDR3 protein has one entry. The table includes approximately 130,000 distinct CDR3 sequences, about 90% detected once. Sequencing of TCR beta was performed on blood CD8+ and CD4+ T cells. Negative isolation was used for CD8+ and CD4+ T cells, and FACS enrichment was applied to TEMRA cells. In regard to this clonotype: Its antigen is not known.

Germline values: CDR1 DFQATT, CDR2 SNEGSKA (reference sequence). The CDR3 consists of 12 residues. With 3 bases removed from V and 6 bases from J, the gap between germline ends came to 11 bases. The V and J genes are TRBV20-1 and TRBJ1-1; no definite D call. Sequencing was done on a sample of CD8+ T cells from PBMCs. This receptor was obtained from a human donor with multiple sclerosis. CDR3 amino acids: CSASPGKAEAFF. CDR3 DNA: TGCAGTGCTAGTCCGGGGAAGGCTGAAGCTTTCTTT.